One and the same sample provided the 12 T cell receptor beta chains below, sequenced in a study of shared clonotypes between healthy human individuals. Repertoires were generated with immunoSEQ multiplex PCR, while TCRdb's copy carries only in-frame clones and drops some. The repertoire consists of approximately 2.4 million clones, with nearly 97% occurring once and the leading ten covering about 0.13%. The specimen sequenced was naive CD4+ T cells sorted from blood. Subset reported: CD45RA+ positively selected. Receptor source: a man aged 18 to 30 in good health.

The chain recombines TRBV28 with TRBJ1-5; D gene uncertain. Deletions cut 10 bases from V and 0 bases from J, with 13 bases between. Germline CDR1 and CDR2: MDHEN and SYDVKM. CDR3 size: 14 residues. The CDR3 protein is CATLGTSSNQPQHF. CDR3 in DNA: TGTGCCACGCTCGGTACCTCTAGCAATCAGCCCCAGCATTTT.

The chain joins TRBV6-1 to TRBJ1-2; tentatively, D is TRBD1 (6 bases). Germline V gives CDR1 MNHNS, CDR2 SASEGT. V was clipped by 7 bases and J by 6 bases, with 15 bases between them. This CDR3 region has 13 residues. The CDR3 bases are TGTGCCAGCACGCGGGGGGCAGGGGATGGCTACACCTTC. This codes for CASTRGAGDGYTF.

Written as DNA, the CDR3 is TGTGCCAGCAGCTTAGAGGTCAGTCGCTACGAGCAGTACTTC. Translation: CASSLEVSRYEQYF. This chain joins TRBV7-2 and TRBJ2-7, with D unclear. The V end was cut by 1 base, the J end by 3 bases, with 10 bases between. Germline lookup yields CDR1 SGHTA and CDR2 FQGNSA. The CDR3 length is 14 residues.

The rearrangement uses TRBV29-1 and TRBJ2-7; a possible D gene is TRBD1 (6 bases). This CDR3 has 14 residues. The V gene lost 6 bases and the J gene lost 3 bases, with 18 bases spanning the gap. CDR1 SQVTM and CDR2 ANQGSEA come from the germline V gene. CDR3 sequence: CSVLVQGHRYEQYF. CDR3 coding DNA: TGCAGCGTCCTTGTCCAGGGGCACCGCTACGAGCAGTACTTC.

The chain joins TRBV10-3 to TRBJ1-2; D gene ambiguous. Trimming shortened V by 6 bases and J by 2 bases, and 10 bases separated the two germline ends. This CDR3 spans 13 amino acids. Germline V CDR1 and CDR2: ENHRY, SYGVKD. The CDR3 region has the DNA TGTGCCATCAGGGCCATGGGAAACTATGGCTACACCTTC. Its translation: CAIRAMGNYGYTF.

The chain is built from TRBV14 and TRBJ2-6; 10 nucleotides agree with TRBD2. V trimming: 3 bases; J trimming: 2 bases; junction bases outside the gene matches: 7. Germline-derived CDR1 and CDR2 are SGHDN and FVKESK. The CDR3 runs 18 residues. The CDR3: CASSHLASGSTGANVLTF. CDR3 nucleotide sequence: TGTGCCAGCAGCCATCTGGCTAGCGGGAGTACTGGGGCCAACGTCCTGACTTTC.

The rearrangement joins TRBV7-9 to TRBJ1-2; D uncertain. The CDR3 has 16 residues. The V gene's germline CDR1 is SEHNR and CDR2 FQNEAQ (reference sequence). The V gene lost 1 base and the J gene lost 4 bases, with 16 bases spanning the gap. DNA of the CDR3: TGTGCCAGCAGCTTAGACTTGGCGTCACCCATCTATGGCTACACCTTC. This sequence encodes CASSLDLASPIYGYTF.

Worth noting for this clone: Other nucleotide sequences in the sample specify the same CDR3. DNA for the CDR3: TGTGCCAGCAGCCTGGACAGCAATCAGCCCCAGCATTTT. Protein: CASSLDSNQPQHF. The chain is built from TRBV7-9 and TRBJ1-5; D is ambiguous. The CDR3 sequence is 13 residues long. V lost 5 bases and J lost 1, with 6 bases in between. Germline CDR1 is SEHNR and CDR2 is FQNEAQ (reference sequence).

The chain has TRBV5-1 and TRBJ1-3; a possible D gene is TRBD1 (5 bases). Trimming removed 4 bases from V and 9 bases from J, with 23 bases in between. Germline V lookup: CDR1 SGHRS, CDR2 YFSETQ. The CDR3 covers 16 residues. The CDR3 nucleotides read TGCGCCAGCAGCGTGAGTGGGACTGACGCTCGTGGCACCATATATTTT. Amino acids: CASSVSGTDARGTIYF.

V and J are TRBV6-6 and TRBJ1-3, with a weak D call TRBD1 (5 bases). Trimming took off 2 bases at V and 2 bases at J, with 10 bases between the two ends. Germline V gives CDR1 MNHNY, CDR2 SVGAGI (reference sequence). CDR3 size: 15 residues. DNA for the CDR3: TGTGCCAGCAGTTACGGTGGGGCTCCTGGAAACACCATATATTTT. Translation gives CASSYGGAPGNTIYF.

The chain is built from TRBV7-2 and TRBJ1-4; the D gene is possibly TRBD1 (6 bases). V was clipped by 5 bases and J by 8 bases, with 18 bases between them. The CDR3 loop spans 15 amino acids. Germline V CDR1 and CDR2: SGHTA, FQGNSA. CDR3 coding DNA: TGTGCCAGCAGCCCCGAGACAGGCTTCTTCGAAAAACTGTTTTTT. Protein sequence: CASSPETGFFEKLFF.

The chain employs TRBV6-5 and TRBJ1-6; 9 positions agree with TRBD1. CDR1 is MNHEY, CDR2 SVGAGI, per germline. V trimming: 6 bases; J trimming: 6 bases; junction bases outside the gene matches: 6. The CDR3 is 15 amino acids. The CDR3 reads CASRTLGQGNSPLHF. The CDR3, as DNA: TGTGCCAGCAGAACCCTGGGACAGGGTAATTCACCCCTCCACTTT.